A selection of T cell receptor beta chains follows, all from one sample in a study of breast tumors, draining lymph nodes, adjacent tissues. One entry per CDR3 protein, called by TCRdb with MiXCR from the multiplex PCR reads. This sample carries roughly 14,000 distinct CDR3 sequences, approximately 50% of them seen once, and the ten largest clones take 28%. The sequenced material came from tumor-adjacent breast tissue. The receptors were sampled from a female donor with breast cancer. Some clones in this sample may be carry-over from other donors' samples. The CDR3 runs from the conserved cysteine through the conserved F or W. The D gene is left open where the match is weak. A clone size is listed for some rows: how often the clone was seen (once, few, many), or a class if it is expanded.

clone_size	j_call	d_call	v_call	cdr3_nt	cdr3_aa
medium-sized	TRBJ2-3	TRBD2	TRBV5-1	TGCGCCAGCAGCTTGGGAATTAGCGGGGCCACAGATACGCAGTATTTT	CASSLGISGATDTQYF
.	TRBJ2-7	.	TRBV9	TGTGCCAGCAGCGCCCTCGGGACTTCTATTCCCTACGAGCAGTACTTC	CASSALGTSIPYEQYF
many	TRBJ1-3	.	TRBV5-1	TGCGCCAGCAGCTTCCAGGGATCCCGAGAAAACACCATATATTTT	CASSFQGSRENTIYF
many	TRBJ2-6	.	TRBV27	TGTGCCAGCAGTCCCTACCCCCCCGCAGTAGTCTCTGGGGCCAACGTCCTGACTTTC	CASSPYPPAVVSGANVLTF
many	TRBJ2-2	TRBD2	TRBV2	TGTGCCAGCAGTGCATTACTAGCGGGAGGGAACACCGGGGAGCTGTTTTTT	CASSALLAGGNTGELFF
.	TRBJ2-1	TRBD2	TRBV20-1	TGCAGTGCCGAAGCGGGGGGGACAGATACGCAGTTCTTC	CSAEAGGTDTQFF
.	TRBJ2-3	TRBD2	TRBV7-9	TGTGCCAGCAGCTTAGCAAGCGGGGGGAGCACAGATACGCAGTATTTT	CASSLASGGSTDTQYF
.	TRBJ2-1	TRBD1	TRBV11-1	TGTGCCAGCAGCTATCGGCCTCACAGGGGGCTGGCGTACAATGAGCAGTTCTTC	CASSYRPHRGLAYNEQFF
many	TRBJ2-7	.	TRBV3-1	TGTGCCAGCAGCCTGACAAGAAACTACGAGCAGTACTTC	CASSLTRNYEQYF
.	TRBJ2-3	.	TRBV20-1	TGCAGTGCAACTATCACCACAGATACGCAGTATTTT	CSATITTDTQYF
.	TRBJ2-1	.	TRBV20-1	TGCAGTGCTAGCGGGAGCACGAATGAGCAGTTCTTC	CSASGSTNEQFF
.	TRBJ2-1	.	TRBV29-1	.	CSVEDLGLQGYTFGSGTLPNEQFF
many	TRBJ2-1	TRBD2	TRBV6-5	TGTGCCAGCAGTTACTCGGCGGGCGCTAGCGGAAATGAGCAGTTCTTC	CASSYSAGASGNEQFF
.	TRBJ2-2	TRBD1	TRBV27	TGTGCCAGCAGTCCCGACAGGGGAGCCACCGGGGAGCTGTTTTTT	CASSPDRGATGELFF
many	TRBJ1-2	TRBD1	TRBV28	TGTGCCAGCAGTCCCACCGGGACAGATTATGGCTACACCTTC	CASSPTGTDYGYTF
many	TRBJ1-6	.	TRBV27	TGTGCCAGCAGTGGGTTTGGACGTTCACCCCTCCACTTT	CASSGFGRSPLHF
.	TRBJ1-1	.	TRBV2	TGTGCCAGCAGTCCAGCTCTGGGCACTGAAGCTTTCTTT	CASSPALGTEAFF
many	TRBJ1-6	TRBD1	TRBV2	TGTGCCAGCAGTGCGGGACAGCGGCGGTCACCCCTCCACTTT	CASSAGQRRSPLHF
many	TRBJ2-1	.	TRBV4-1	TGCGCCAGCAGCCAAGATTATTACAATGAGCAGTTCTTC	CASSQDYYNEQFF
many	TRBJ1-4	.	TRBV18	TGTGCCAGCTCACGCAGCAGGGATGAAAAACTGTTTTTT	CASSRSRDEKLFF
medium-sized	TRBJ1-6	.	TRBV7-2	TGTGCCAGCAGCTTAGCGGGGGGGGCAAATTCACCCCTCCACTTT	CASSLAGGANSPLHF
once	TRBJ1-6	TRBD1	TRBV5-5	TGTGCCAGCAGCGGGGGACAGGGGGCGCTTCCCCTCCACTTT	CASSGGQGALPLHF
few	TRBJ2-7	.	TRBV6-4	TGTGCCAGCAGCCTGACTAGCGGGGGACAGGGGGCGCGGGAGCAGTACTTC	CASSLTSGGQGAREQYF
.	TRBJ2-2	TRBD2	TRBV7-9	TGTGCCAGCAGCCCTCAAGGTCGGGGGACTAGCGGGAGAGTCGGGGAGCTGTTTTTT	CASSPQGRGTSGRVGELFF
medium-sized	TRBJ2-3	.	TRBV12-3/TRBV12-4	TGTGCCAGCACCGGCCTTTCGAGAGATACGCAGTATTTT	CASTGLSRDTQYF
.	TRBJ1-2	.	TRBV14	TGTGCCAGCAGCCACGTGGGACAAGGCCTCGTCTATGGCTACACCTTC	CASSHVGQGLVYGYTF
large	TRBJ1-2	.	TRBV6-5	TGTGCCAGCAGTCACTCGACAGACCCTCAGTGGGATGGCTACACCTTC	CASSHSTDPQWDGYTF
.	TRBJ2-7	.	TRBV5-5	TGTGCCAGCAGCTTGTCCCCATACTACGAGCAGTACTTC	CASSLSPYYEQYF
once	TRBJ2-7	.	TRBV4-1	TGCGCCAGCAGCCAACACCCACGGGACGAGCAGTACTTC	CASSQHPRDEQYF
many	TRBJ2-1	TRBD2	TRBV29-1	TGCAGCGTTTTGCCCGGACTAGCGGGAGAGTATGAGCAGTTCTTC	CSVLPGLAGEYEQFF
.	TRBJ1-2	.	TRBV4-1	TGCGCCAGCAGCCAAGATCTTGGGGCCTTCTATGGCTACACCTTC	CASSQDLGAFYGYTF
.	TRBJ1-2	.	TRBV20-1	TGCAGTGCTAGAGATGGGGAGTCCTCCGTTGGTGGCTACACCTTC	CSARDGESSVGGYTF
.	TRBJ1-3	.	TRBV28	TGTGCCAGCAGTTTAAGGGTCTCTGGAAACACCATATATTTT	CASSLRVSGNTIYF
many	TRBJ1-6	TRBD1	TRBV27	TGTGCCAGCAGTTTAAACAGGGGAAATTCACCCCTCCACTTT	CASSLNRGNSPLHF
.	TRBJ2-1	.	TRBV7-3	TGTGCCAGCAGCTTAACGTCCAGGGTCAATGAGCAGTTCTTC	CASSLTSRVNEQFF
.	TRBJ2-7	TRBD2	TRBV2	TGTGCCAGCACATATAGCGGGAGGGTCCACGAGCAGTACTTC	CASTYSGRVHEQYF
.	TRBJ1-2	.	TRBV7-2	TGTGCCAGCAGCTTGCAGCGGGGGGGCTACACCTTC	CASSLQRGGYTF
.	TRBJ1-6	.	TRBV28	TGTGCCCGCAGTTTATCGGGGTTTGATTCACCCCTCCACTTT	CARSLSGFDSPLHF
few	TRBJ2-7	TRBD1	TRBV6-5	TGTGCCAGCAGTTCAGACTGGAGGACAGGGCGCGAGCAGTACTTC	CASSSDWRTGREQYF
medium-sized	TRBJ2-7	TRBD1	TRBV7-2	TGTGCCAGCAGCACACAGGGGGGATCCTACGAGCAGTACTTC	CASSTQGGSYEQYF
few	TRBJ2-7	TRBD1	TRBV5-5	TGTGCCAGCAGCTCGTTGGGACAGGGGGCGCGGGAGCAGTACTTC	CASSSLGQGAREQYF
few	TRBJ1-1	.	TRBV6-2/TRBV6-3	TGTGCCACTTCGGCCCCGTACACTGAAGCTTTCTTT	CATSAPYTEAFF
many	TRBJ2-7	TRBD2	TRBV11-3	TGTGCCAGCAGCCCCGGACTAGCGGGAGACGAGCAGTACTTC	CASSPGLAGDEQYF
medium-sized	TRBJ2-1	.	TRBV20-1	TGCAGTGCTAGTGAGGGTCAGGGTTCAAATGAGCAGTTCTTC	CSASEGQGSNEQFF
.	TRBJ2-7	.	TRBV20-1	TGCAGTGGAGCCGACTCTTACGAGCAGTACTTC	CSGADSYEQYF
.	TRBJ2-1	.	TRBV12-5	TGTGCCAGCAGTTCTCGAAGGGGACATGAGCAGTTCTTC	CASSSRRGHEQFF
medium-sized	TRBJ1-2	.	TRBV6-6	TGTGCCAGCAGCCGAGGACAGATCGCCTATGGCTACACCTTC	CASSRGQIAYGYTF
many	TRBJ2-3	TRBD2	TRBV4-1	TGCGCCAGCAGAACTAGCGGGGGCGGTGCAGATACGCAGTATTTT	CASRTSGGGADTQYF
medium-sized	TRBJ2-7	.	TRBV2	TGTGCCAGCATCACCGGGACAACAACACGGGGCCCCTACGAGCAGTACTTC	CASITGTTTRGPYEQYF